This entry features one T cell receptor (beta chain) sequence. Its antigen remains unidentified. Germline lookup yields CDR1 SGHAT and CDR2 FQNNGV. CDR3 length equals 14 residues. Sorts that each held 300,000 or so cells were run in triplicate for every CD8+ T cell subset. This specimen belongs to a study of CXCR3-negative and CXCR3-positive naive CD8 T cells. Study-level results: A higher hydrophobicity marked the TRB CDR3s of CXCR3-positive naive cells versus CXCR3-negative naive cells. After cryopreservation, CXCR3 expression dropped partially; most assays used fresh PBMCs.

cDNA libraries for TRB were generated by 5' RACE incorporating UMI labels. One entry per CDR3 protein, without DNA, is what TCRdb gives after re-calling the 5' RACE reads. Its table records roughly 110,000 distinct CDR3 sequences. Input material: naive CXCR3+ CD8+ T cells from blood. Subset in this sample: CD45RO-CCR7+CD27+CD95- naive CD8+ T cells expressing CXCR3 (TNR3+). The sequence came from a human donor in good health. Some clones in this sample may be carry-over from other donors' samples. V usage is TRBV11-2 and J usage is TRBJ2-1; TCRdb designates TRBD2, a call that cannot be tested without DNA. This CDR3 reads CASSLEIPRAEQFF. The complete variable domain, with remaining parts taken from reference TRBV11-2 and TRBJ2-1, reads EAGVAQSPRYKIIEKRQSVAFWCNPISGHATLYWYQQILGQGPKLLIQFQNNGVVDDSQLPKDRFSAERLKGVDSTLKIQPAKLEDSAVYLCASSLEIPRAEQFFGPGTRLTVL.